The clone carrying this T cell receptor beta chain is classed as medium-sized (0.01 to 0.1%). This sample is part of a study of early stage breast cancer tumors. The assay was immunoSEQ multiplex PCR, and TCRdb's table has in-frame clones only and misses some. The sample includes more than 55,000 clones, around three quarters of them seen just once. The junction had 7 bases not matched to a gene; V was cut back by 0 bases and J by 4 bases. The CDR3 is 16 residues long. Per the germline V gene, CDR1 is LGHNA and CDR2 is YSLEER. Sequenced sample: blood. This TCR came from a person aged 25-39 years with breast cancer. This chain links TRBV4-3 with TRBJ2-7, with 9 bases fitting TRBD1. CDR3 loop: CASSQDYGTGSYEQYF. For the CDR3, the DNA is TGCGCCAGCAGCCAAGATTATGGGACAGGGTCGTACGAGCAGTACTTC.